The TCR beta chain under discussion was sequenced for a study of cytomegalovirus exposure and HLA in healthy donors. Whole-study findings and limits: A few of the chains that were CMV-associated were confirmed in vitro to be specific for CMV antigens. The listing of 150 to 200 TCR beta chains classed them as cytomegalovirus-associated. Later analysis demonstrated an association between a missense DCLRE1C variant and TCR beta V- and J-gene trimming.

PCR employed 60 Vbeta and 13 Jbeta primers. The protocol was immunoSEQ multiplex PCR, while the TCRdb copy is restricted to in-frame clones and leaves out a portion. This sample has 150,000 to 180,000 clones; over 60% occur once, and the top ten carry 3% to 4%. CDR3 length: 18 residues. V lost 0 bases and J 2 bases, leaving 18 bases between the germline ends. The germline V gene has CDR1 SGHDT and CDR2 YYEEEE. With respect to this clone: The antigen is not known.

This sequence joins TRBV5-6 and TRBJ2-1, with D possibly matching TRBD2 (6 bases). The source is a woman aged 40 to 50 in good health and CMV-seronegative. The sample consisted of PBMCs. DNA for the CDR3: TGTGCCAGCAGCTTGGCCGTGGGACTGTCGGGGGCCTACAATGAGCAGTTCTTC. Protein sequence: CASSLAVGLSGAYNEQFF.